This T cell receptor beta chain appears in the sequencing data of a study of cytomegalovirus exposure and HLA in healthy donors. Study information: The same platform was used for the 120 or so validation repertoires as for the 650 to 800 first-cohort repertoires, as reported in a later analysis. Study-level points and caveats: Subsequent analysis showed first-cohort TCR clusters tending to co-occur in some 120 validation repertoires. Some TCR beta chains (around 160 of them) were listed as cytomegalovirus-associated.

For this clone: Its target is unknown.

Sequencing used immunoSEQ multiplex PCR; TCRdb keeps in-frame clones, though not all of them. In the table there are 75,000 to 85,000 clones, roughly 88% of which are singletons. This CDR3 has 13 residues. V shed 11 bases, J shed 4 bases, and the junction held 7 bases outside the gene matches. Germline lookup yields CDR1 SGHTA and CDR2 FQGNSA. This sequence joins TRBV7-2 and TRBJ2-2, with 7 nucleotides matching TRBD2. The sample consisted of PBMCs. The sequence was obtained from a man younger than 45 in good health and CMV-seronegative. The CDR3 bases are TGTGCCGCCAGCGGGGCAGGCACCGGGGAGCTGTTTTTT. It is translated as CAASGAGTGELFF.